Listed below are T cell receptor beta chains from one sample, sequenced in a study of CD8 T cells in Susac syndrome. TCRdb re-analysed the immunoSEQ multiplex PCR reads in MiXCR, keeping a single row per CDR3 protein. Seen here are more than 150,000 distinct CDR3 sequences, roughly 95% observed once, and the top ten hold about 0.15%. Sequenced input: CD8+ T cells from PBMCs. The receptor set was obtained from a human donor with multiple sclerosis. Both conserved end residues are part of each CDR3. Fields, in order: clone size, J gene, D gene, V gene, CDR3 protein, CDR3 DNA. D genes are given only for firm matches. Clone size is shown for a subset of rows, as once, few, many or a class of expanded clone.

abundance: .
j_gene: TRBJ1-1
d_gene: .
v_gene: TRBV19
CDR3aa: CASSIAETANTEAFF
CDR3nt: TGTGCCAGTAGTATCGCGGAGACCGCAAACACTGAAGCTTTCTTT

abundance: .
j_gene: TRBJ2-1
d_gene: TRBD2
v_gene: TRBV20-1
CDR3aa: CSARGLAGVNEQFF
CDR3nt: TGCAGTGCTAGAGGTCTAGCGGGGGTCAATGAGCAGTTCTTC

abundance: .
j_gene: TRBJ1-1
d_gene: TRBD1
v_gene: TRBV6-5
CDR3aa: CASSASGGATEAFF
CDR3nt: TGTGCCAGCAGTGCCTCAGGGGGCGCGACTGAAGCTTTCTTT

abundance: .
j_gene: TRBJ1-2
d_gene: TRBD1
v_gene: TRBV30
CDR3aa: CAWTGTGTSGYTF
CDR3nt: TGTGCCTGGACCGGGACAGGGACTAGTGGCTACACCTTC

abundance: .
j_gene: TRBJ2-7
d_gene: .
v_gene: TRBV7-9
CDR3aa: CASSLEPPWAYEQYF
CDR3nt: TGTGCCAGCAGCTTAGAGCCCCCTTGGGCCTACGAGCAGTACTTC

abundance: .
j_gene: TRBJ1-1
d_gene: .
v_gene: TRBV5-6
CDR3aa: CASSLALNTEAFF
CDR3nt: TGTGCCAGCAGCTTGGCGCTTAACACTGAAGCTTTCTTT

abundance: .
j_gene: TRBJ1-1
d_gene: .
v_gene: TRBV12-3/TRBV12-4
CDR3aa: CASTRGATEAFF
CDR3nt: TGTGCCAGCACCCGCGGGGCCACTGAAGCTTTCTTT

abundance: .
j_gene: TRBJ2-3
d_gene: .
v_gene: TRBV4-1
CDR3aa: CASSQEWGSSDTQYF
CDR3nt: TGCGCCAGCAGCCAAGAGTGGGGATCTAGTGATACGCAGTATTTT

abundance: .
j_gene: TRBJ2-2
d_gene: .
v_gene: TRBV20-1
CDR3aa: CSASDKTYTGELFF
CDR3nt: TGCAGTGCTTCGGACAAAACTTACACCGGGGAGCTGTTTTTT

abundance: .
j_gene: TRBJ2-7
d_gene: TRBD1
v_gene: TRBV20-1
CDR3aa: CSARDRGNFHEQYF
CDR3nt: TGCAGTGCCAGAGACAGGGGTAATTTCCACGAGCAGTACTTC

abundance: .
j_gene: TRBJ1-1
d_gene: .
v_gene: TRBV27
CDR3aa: CASLKGTEAFF
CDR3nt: TGTGCCAGCCTCAAGGGCACTGAAGCTTTCTTT

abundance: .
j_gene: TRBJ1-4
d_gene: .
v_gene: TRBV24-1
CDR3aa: CATTIPHTWGEKLFF
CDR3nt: TGTGCCACCACCATACCCCATACTTGGGGAGAAAAACTGTTTTTT

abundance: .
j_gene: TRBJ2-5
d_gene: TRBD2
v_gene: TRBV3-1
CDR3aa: CASSQDRLAGTSGQETQYF
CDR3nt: TGTGCCAGCAGCCAAGATAGGCTAGCGGGCACATCGGGCCAAGAGACCCAGTACTTC

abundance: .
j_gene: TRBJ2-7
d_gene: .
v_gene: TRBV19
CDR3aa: CASSLSPAGEQYF
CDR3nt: TGTGCCAGTAGTCTTTCCCCCGCTGGCGAGCAGTACTTC

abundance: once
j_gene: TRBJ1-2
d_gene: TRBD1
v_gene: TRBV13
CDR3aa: CASSLEGRGRGYTF
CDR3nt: TGTGCCAGCAGCTTAGAGGGCAGGGGGCGAGGCTACACCTTC

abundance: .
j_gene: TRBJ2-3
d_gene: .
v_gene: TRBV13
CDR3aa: CASSLSGDAVDTQYF
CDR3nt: TGTGCCAGCAGCTTATCTGGTGACGCGGTGGATACGCAGTATTTT

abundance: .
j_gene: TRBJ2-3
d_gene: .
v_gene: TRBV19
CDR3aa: CASRPPGLHTDTQYF
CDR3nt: TGTGCCAGTAGACCACCGGGACTCCACACAGATACGCAGTATTTT

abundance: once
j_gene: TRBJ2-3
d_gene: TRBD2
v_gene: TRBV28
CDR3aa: CASSFGGGAADTQYF
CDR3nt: TGTGCCAGCAGTTTCGGCGGGGGGGCGGCAGATACGCAGTATTTT

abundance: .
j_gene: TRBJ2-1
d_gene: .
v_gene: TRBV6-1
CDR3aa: CASRASVSSYNEQFF
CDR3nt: TGTGCCAGCAGAGCTAGCGTAAGCTCCTACAATGAGCAGTTCTTC

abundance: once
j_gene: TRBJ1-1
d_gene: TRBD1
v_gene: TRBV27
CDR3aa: CASSSIGQGTNTEAFF
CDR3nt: TGTGCCAGCAGTTCAATCGGACAGGGTACGAACACTGAAGCTTTCTTT

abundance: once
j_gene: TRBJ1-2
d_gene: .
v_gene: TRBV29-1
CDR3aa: CSVETARSYGYTF
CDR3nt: TGCAGCGTTGAAACAGCCAGATCTTATGGCTACACCTTC

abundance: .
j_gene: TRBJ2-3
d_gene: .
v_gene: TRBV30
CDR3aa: CAWSYGGGTDTQYF
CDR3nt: TGTGCCTGGAGCTACGGGGGTGGCACAGATACGCAGTATTTT

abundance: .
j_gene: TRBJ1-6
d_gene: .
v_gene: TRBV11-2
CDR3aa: CASSLSAREESPLHF
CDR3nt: TGTGCCAGCAGCTTATCGGCCAGGGAGGAATCACCCCTCCACTTT

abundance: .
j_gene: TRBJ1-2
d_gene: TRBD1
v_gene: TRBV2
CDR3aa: CASSDTGTGAGYTF
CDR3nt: TGTGCCAGCAGTGATACCGGGACAGGGGCCGGCTACACCTTC

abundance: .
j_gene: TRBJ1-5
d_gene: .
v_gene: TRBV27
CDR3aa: CASSLSNRQPQHF
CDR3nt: TGTGCCAGCAGTTTATCGAACCGGCAGCCCCAGCATTTT

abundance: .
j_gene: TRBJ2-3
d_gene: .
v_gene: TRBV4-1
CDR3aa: CASSRDRVPTTNGDTQYF
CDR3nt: TGCGCCAGCAGCCGAGATAGGGTTCCCACCACGAATGGGGATACGCAGTATTTT

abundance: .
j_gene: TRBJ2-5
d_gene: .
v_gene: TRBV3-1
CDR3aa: CASSPGHPETQYF
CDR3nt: TGTGCCAGCAGCCCGGGACACCCGGAGACCCAGTACTTC

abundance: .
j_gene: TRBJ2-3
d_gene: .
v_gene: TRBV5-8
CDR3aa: CASSFGGDYTDTQYF
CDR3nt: TGTGCCAGCAGCTTTGGGGGCGATTACACAGATACGCAGTATTTT

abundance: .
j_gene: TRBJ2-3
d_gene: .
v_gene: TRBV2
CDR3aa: CASSDSEEDTQYF
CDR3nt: TGTGCCAGCAGTGATTCCGAGGAGGATACGCAGTATTTT

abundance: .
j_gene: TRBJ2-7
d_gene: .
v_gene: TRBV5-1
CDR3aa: CASRKGSSEQYF
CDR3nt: TGCGCCAGCAGGAAGGGTTCCAGCGAGCAGTACTTC

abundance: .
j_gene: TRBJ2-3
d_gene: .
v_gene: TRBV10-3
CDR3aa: CAISEMRNTQYF
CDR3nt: TGTGCCATCAGTGAAATGAGAAATACGCAGTATTTT

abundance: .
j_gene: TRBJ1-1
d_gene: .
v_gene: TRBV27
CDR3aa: CASISWGVPEAFF
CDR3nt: TGTGCCAGCATAAGCTGGGGGGTTCCTGAAGCTTTCTTT

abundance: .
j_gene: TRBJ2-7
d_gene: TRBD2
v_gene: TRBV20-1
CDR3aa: CSARVAGVSYEQYF
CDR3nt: TGCAGTGCTAGGGTAGCGGGCGTCTCCTACGAGCAGTACTTC

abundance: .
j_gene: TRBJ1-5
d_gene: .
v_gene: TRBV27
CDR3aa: CASRIGGNQPQHF
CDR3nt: TGTGCCAGCAGGATAGGGGGTAATCAGCCCCAGCATTTT

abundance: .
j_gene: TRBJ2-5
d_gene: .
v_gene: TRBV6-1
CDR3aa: CASSELPGGQETQYF
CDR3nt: TGTGCCAGCAGTGAGTTACCCGGGGGCCAAGAGACCCAGTACTTC

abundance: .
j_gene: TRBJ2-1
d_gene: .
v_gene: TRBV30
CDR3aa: CALIRVSRWNEQFF
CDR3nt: TGTGCCTTGATTAGGGTGTCCCGTTGGAATGAGCAGTTCTTC

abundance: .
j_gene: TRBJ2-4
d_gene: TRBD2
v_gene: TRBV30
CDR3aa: CAWSVLAGGLNIQYF
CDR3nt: TGTGCCTGGAGTGTATTAGCGGGGGGTCTAAACATTCAGTACTTC

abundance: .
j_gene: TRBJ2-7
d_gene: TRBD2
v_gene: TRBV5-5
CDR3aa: CASSFTSGSYEQYF
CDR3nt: TGTGCCAGCAGCTTTACTAGCGGCTCCTACGAGCAGTACTTC

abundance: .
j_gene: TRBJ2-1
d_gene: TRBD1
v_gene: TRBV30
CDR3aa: CAWSVGTGGQGNEQFF
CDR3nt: TGTGCCTGGAGTGTTGGTACAGGGGGACAGGGGAATGAGCAGTTCTTC

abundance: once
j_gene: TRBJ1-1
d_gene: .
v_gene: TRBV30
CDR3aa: CAWRRREYIEAFF
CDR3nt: TGTGCCTGGAGGAGAAGGGAGTACATTGAAGCTTTCTTT

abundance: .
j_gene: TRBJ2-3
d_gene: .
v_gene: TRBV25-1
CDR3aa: CASSGADSPDTQYF
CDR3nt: TGTGCCAGCAGTGGAGCCGACAGCCCCGATACGCAGTATTTT

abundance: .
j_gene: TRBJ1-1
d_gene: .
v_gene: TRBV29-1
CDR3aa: CSVPSRDGYEAFF
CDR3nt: TGCAGCGTGCCGTCCAGAGATGGTTATGAAGCTTTCTTT

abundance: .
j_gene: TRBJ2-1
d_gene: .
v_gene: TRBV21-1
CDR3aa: CASSKAQGTSGAGDNEQFF
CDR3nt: TGTGCCAGCAGCAAAGCCCAGGGGACTAGCGGTGCGGGTGATAATGAGCAGTTCTTC

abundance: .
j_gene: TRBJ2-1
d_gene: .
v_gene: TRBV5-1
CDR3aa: CASSLGRNNEQFF
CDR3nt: TGCGCCAGCAGCTTGGGACGGAACAATGAGCAGTTCTTC

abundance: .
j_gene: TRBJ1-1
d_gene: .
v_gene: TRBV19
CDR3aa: CASLDSGRAATEAFF
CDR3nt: TGTGCCAGCCTCGACTCTGGACGGGCGGCAACTGAAGCTTTCTTT

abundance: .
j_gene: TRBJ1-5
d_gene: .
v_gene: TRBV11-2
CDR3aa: CASSLTYQPQHF
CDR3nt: TGTGCCAGCAGCTTAACTTATCAGCCCCAGCATTTT

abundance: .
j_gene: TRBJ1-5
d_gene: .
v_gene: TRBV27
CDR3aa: CASSFGAGWQPQHF
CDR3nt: TGTGCCAGCAGTTTCGGGGCTGGGTGGCAGCCCCAGCATTTT

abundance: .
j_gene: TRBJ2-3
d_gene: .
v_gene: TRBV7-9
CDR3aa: CASSPSPGTSTDTQYF
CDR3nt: TGTGCCAGCAGCCCCTCACCGGGGACTAGCACAGATACGCAGTATTTT

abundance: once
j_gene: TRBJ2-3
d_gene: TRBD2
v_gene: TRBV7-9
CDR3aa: CASRSIAGGGTDTQYF
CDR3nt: TGTGCCAGCAGGAGTATAGCGGGGGGCGGCACAGATACGCAGTATTTT

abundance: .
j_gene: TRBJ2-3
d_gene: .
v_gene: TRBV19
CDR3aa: CASPSGMWHTQYF
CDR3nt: TGTGCCAGTCCATCCGGTATGTGGCATACGCAGTATTTT

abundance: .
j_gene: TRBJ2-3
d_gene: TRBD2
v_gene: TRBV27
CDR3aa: CASSMGLAGAPPYF
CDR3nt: TGTGCCAGCAGTATGGGACTAGCGGGGGCCCCTCCGTATTTT

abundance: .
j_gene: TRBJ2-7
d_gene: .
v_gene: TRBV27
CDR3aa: CASSSSGVFFSYEQYF
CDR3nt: TGTGCCAGCAGTTCCTCAGGGGTCTTTTTCTCCTACGAGCAGTACTTC

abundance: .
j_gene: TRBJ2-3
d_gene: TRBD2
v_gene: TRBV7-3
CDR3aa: CASSPEGGGSTDTQYF
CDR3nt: TGTGCCAGCAGCCCCGAAGGCGGGGGGAGCACAGATACGCAGTATTTT

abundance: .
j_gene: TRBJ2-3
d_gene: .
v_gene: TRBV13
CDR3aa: CASSARTGTDTQYF
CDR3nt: TGTGCCAGCAGCGCCCGGACTGGCACGGATACGCAGTATTTT

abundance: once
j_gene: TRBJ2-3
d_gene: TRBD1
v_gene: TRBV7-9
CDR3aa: CASRDRGTDTQYF
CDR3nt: TGTGCCAGCAGGGACAGGGGCACAGATACGCAGTATTTT

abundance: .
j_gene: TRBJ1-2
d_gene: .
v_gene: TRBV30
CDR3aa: CAWSEGDYGYTF
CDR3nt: TGTGCCTGGAGTGAGGGGGACTATGGCTACACCTTC

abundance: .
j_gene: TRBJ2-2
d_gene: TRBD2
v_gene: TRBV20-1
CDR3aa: CSTPGGNTGELFF
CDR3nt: TGCAGCACCCCGGGGGGGAACACCGGGGAGCTGTTTTTT

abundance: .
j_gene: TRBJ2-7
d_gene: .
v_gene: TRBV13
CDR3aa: CASSLGNPYEQYF
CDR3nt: TGTGCCAGCAGCTTGGGGAATCCCTACGAGCAGTACTTC

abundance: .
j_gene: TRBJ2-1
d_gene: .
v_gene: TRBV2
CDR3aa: CASVIWGNEQFF
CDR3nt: TGTGCCAGCGTCATTTGGGGGAATGAGCAGTTCTTC